These 30 T cell receptor beta chains came from one sample sequenced in a study of identifying expanded T cells in peripheral blood. Generated by immunoSEQ multiplex PCR, the TCRdb table keeps only in-frame clones and is missing some. This table has about 78,000 clones, 84% appearing once. What was sequenced was blood. Source of these receptors: a person aged 18 to 69 in good health.

The J gene is TRBJ2-1, the V gene TRBV7-2; D tentatively reads TRBD1 or TRBD2 (5 bases each). Trimming removed 2 bases at V and 4 bases at J, with 21 bases between. Germline values: CDR1 SGHTA, CDR2 FQGNSA. The CDR3 covers 18 residues. DNA for the CDR3: TGTGCCAGCAGCTTAAAGGCCAGGGAGCGCTACGGGTACAATGAGCAGTTCTTC. It yields the protein CASSLKARERYGYNEQFF.

This clone was counted once. This chain connects TRBV11-1 to TRBJ1-1, with TRBD1 matching 9 bases. Germline assignment: CDR1 SGHAT and CDR2 FQDESV (reference sequence). This CDR3 is built from 14 residues. With V trimmed by 5 bases and J by 1 base, 2 bases remained unmatched. CDR3 nucleotides: TGTGCCAGCAGCAAGGGACAGGGGAACACTGAAGCTTTCTTT. Translated: CASSKGQGNTEAFF.

This clone was seen a few times. This chain uses TRBV9 with TRBJ2-1, with 9 bases lining up with TRBD1. Trimming took 4 bases from V and 2 from J; bases not matched to a gene: 4. The V gene's germline CDR1 is SGDLS and CDR2 YYNGEE. The CDR3 loop spans 15 amino acids. The CDR3 sequence: CASSIQGAAYNEQFF. DNA of the CDR3: TGTGCCAGCAGCATACAGGGGGCGGCCTACAATGAGCAGTTCTTC. Variable domain in full (rest from reference TRBV9 and TRBJ2-1): DSGVTQTPKHLITATGQRVTLRCSPRSGDLSVYWYQQSLDQGLQFLIQYYNGEERAKGNILERFSAQQFPDLHSELNLSSLELGDSALYFCASSIQGAAYNEQFFGPGTRLTVL.

This chain joins TRBV7-2 and TRBJ2-7; 7 bases align to TRBD2. Looked up from germline, CDR1 is SGHTA and CDR2 is FQGNSA. This CDR3 region has 16 residues. Germline trimming cut 5 bases from V and 3 bases from J; bases unmatched to any gene: 13. The CDR3 protein is CASSKPSLADNYEQYF. The CDR3 coding sequence is TGTGCCAGCAGCAAGCCCAGTCTAGCGGACAACTACGAGCAGTACTTC.

The chain joins TRBV7-2 to TRBJ1-5; 8 bases fit TRBD1. The CDR3 has 15 residues. Germline V CDR1 and CDR2: SGHTA, FQGNSA. After removal of 1 base from V and 4 bases from J, the junction contained 3 bases not matched to a gene. CDR3 amino acids: CASSLVGDRNQPQHF. The DNA of the CDR3 is TGTGCCAGCAGCTTAGTAGGGGACAGGAATCAGCCCCAGCATTTT.

The chain combines TRBV30 with TRBJ2-7; 7 bases align to TRBD2. This CDR3 region has 13 residues. CDR1 and CDR2 (germline): GTSNPN, SVGIG (reference sequence). The junction had 6 bases not matched to a gene; V was cut back by 1 base and J by 6 bases. In DNA form, the CDR3 reads TGTGCCTGGAGTGGGTGGGAGGGAGGCGAGCAGTACTTC. Its translation: CAWSGWEGGEQYF.

CDR3 sequence: CASSSEPSPEAFF. The CDR3 nucleotides are TGTGCCAGCAGCTCCGAACCTTCTCCTGAAGCTTTCTTT. The chain couples TRBV7-2 to TRBJ1-1; D unresolved. The V and J ends lost 4 bases and 6 bases respectively, with 12 bases between them. This CDR3 region has 13 residues. Germline loops: CDR1 SGHTA, CDR2 FQGNSA.

The chain combines TRBV12-1 with TRBJ2-1; the table's TRBD1 call for D was not verified on the DNA. TRBV12-1 constitutes a pseudogene. This CDR3 region has 13 residues. The CDR3 loop is CASTVTEFNEQFF. The DNA for the CDR3 is TGTGCCAGCACCGTGACAGAATTCAATGAGCAGTTCTTC.

The chain joins TRBV9 to TRBJ1-1; D possibly corresponds to TRBD1 (5 bases). Germline V gene data show CDR1 as SGDLS and CDR2 as YYNGEE. Trimming took 4 bases from V and 6 from J, leaving 13 bases between them. The CDR3 has 13 amino acids. CDR3 residues: CASSWGEGSEAFF. As DNA, the CDR3 is TGTGCCAGCAGCTGGGGGGAGGGCTCTGAAGCTTTCTTT.

The gene calls are TRBV28 and TRBJ2-7; 8 bases are a match to TRBD1. Germline CDR1 MDHEN, CDR2 SYDVKM. This CDR3 has 17 amino acids. The V gene end was trimmed by 2 bases and the J gene end by 0 bases; junction bases not matched to a gene: 9. CDR3 protein: CASSLDRGPPLSYEQYF. The CDR3 nucleotides read TGTGCCAGCAGTTTAGACAGGGGCCCCCCCCTCTCCTACGAGCAGTACTTC.

The chain joins TRBV10-3 to TRBJ2-5, with a weak D call TRBD1 (6 bases). This CDR3 has 14 residues. Germline CDR1 is ENHRY and CDR2 is SYGVKD. Trimming took off 6 bases at V and 2 bases at J, with 13 bases between the two ends. The CDR3 spells CAISSGTRQETQYF. CDR3 nucleotides: TGTGCCATCAGCTCCGGGACAAGACAAGAGACCCAGTACTTC.

In its sample, this clone was seen once. The chain is built from TRBV7-3 and TRBJ2-3; 8 bases fit TRBD1. Germline V gene data show CDR1 as SGHTA and CDR2 as FQGTGA. The CDR3 is 14 residues long. The J segment lost 4 bases and the V segment lost 5 bases, leaving 5 bases of the junction unmatched. This chain's CDR3 is CASSLGTGADTQYF. In nucleotides, the CDR3 is TGTGCCAGCAGCCTTGGGACAGGCGCAGATACGCAGTATTTT.

V gene TRBV2 combines with J gene TRBJ2-3; 7 nucleotides align to TRBD2. The CDR3 covers 14 residues. Trimming took 5 bases from V and 0 from J; bases not matched to a gene: 2. Looked up from germline, CDR1 is SNHLY and CDR2 is FYNNEI. As DNA, the CDR3 is TGTGCCAGCAGTTTACTAGCGAGCACAGATACGCAGTATTTT. Its protein product is CASSLLASTDTQYF.

The chain links TRBV2 to TRBJ2-1, with D possibly being TRBD2 (5 bases). Germline CDR1 SNHLY, CDR2 FYNNEI. This CDR3 has 13 amino acids. Trimming stripped 5 bases from V and 5 bases from J, with 10 bases between. CDR3 sequence reads: CASSLDFNNEQFF. CDR3 DNA: TGTGCCAGCAGTTTGGACTTCAACAATGAGCAGTTCTTC.

The V gene is TRBV9, the J gene TRBJ2-2, with 7 nucleotides matching TRBD2. V lost 4 bases, J lost 2 bases, and 8 bases stayed unmatched. The CDR3 is 16 residues long. Germline CDR1 is SGDLS and CDR2 is YYNGEE. The CDR3 bases are TGTGCCAGCAGCATAGGACTAGTCGAAAACACCGGGGAGCTGTTTTTT. Translating gives CASSIGLVENTGELFF.

This rearrangement joins TRBV5-4 to TRBJ2-7; D gene ambiguous. This CDR3 has 14 amino acids. Trimming shortened V by 0 bases and J by 3 bases, and 10 bases separated the two germline ends. Per the germline V gene, CDR1 is SGHNT and CDR2 is YYREEE (reference sequence). The CDR3 bases are TGTGCCAGCAGCTTGGGTGGCGGCCTCTACGAGCAGTACTTC. Translating it yields CASSLGGGLYEQYF.

This chain links TRBV18 with TRBJ1-2; D is undetermined. This CDR3 spans 15 amino acids. The V end lost 0 bases, the J end lost 1 base, and 9 bases lay between the germline ends. Looked up from germline, CDR1 is KGHSH and CDR2 is LQKENI. The CDR3 loop reads CASSPPNGVNYGYTF. DNA of the CDR3: TGTGCCAGCTCACCACCGAACGGGGTTAACTATGGCTACACCTTC.

The table lists this clone with a few counts. This rearrangement joins TRBV5-1 to TRBJ2-7, with 11 bases lining up with TRBD2. With 4 bases clipped from V and 1 base from J, the junction kept 7 bases outside the gene matches. The germline V gene encodes CDR1 SGHRS and CDR2 YFSETQ. This CDR3 is built from 16 residues. The CDR3 DNA is TGCGCCAGCAGCGGCGGGACTAGCGGAGTTTCCTACGAGCAGTACTTC. Protein product: CASSGGTSGVSYEQYF.

The chain links TRBV4-1 to TRBJ2-5; no reliable D call. CDR3 size: 15 residues. Germline V lookup: CDR1 MGHRA, CDR2 YSYEKL. Trimming took 5 bases from V and 4 from J, leaving 17 bases between them. The CDR3: CASSSVRATRETQYF. In DNA form, the CDR3 reads TGCGCCAGCAGCTCAGTCCGGGCCACGAGAGAGACCCAGTACTTC.

J is TRBJ1-2 and V is TRBV27; D remains ambiguous. CDR3 size: 13 residues. V was shortened by 4 bases and J by 1 base, with 7 bases between the two germline ends. Germline V lookup: CDR1 MNHEY, CDR2 SMNVEV (reference sequence). Here the CDR3 DNA reads TGTGCCAGCAGTTCAGCCGGTAACTATGGCTACACCTTC. Amino acids: CASSSAGNYGYTF.

The rearrangement links TRBV7-3 to TRBJ2-5, with 11 positions matching TRBD2. J lost 4 bases, V lost 5 bases, and 9 bases had no gene match. CDR1 SGHTA and CDR2 FQGTGA come from the germline V gene. The length of the CDR3 is 16 residues. The CDR3 loop reads CASSPTASGRRETQYF. As DNA, the CDR3 is TGTGCCAGCAGCCCCACCGCTAGCGGGAGGAGAGAGACCCAGTACTTC.

The chain joins TRBV6-6 to TRBJ2-1; 7 bases are a match to TRBD2. V trimming: 6 bases; J trimming: 6 bases; junction bases outside the gene matches: 11. The CDR3 contains 15 residues. CDR1 MNHNY and CDR2 SVGAGI come from the germline V gene (reference sequence). The CDR3 is CASSKGLEVINEQFF. The CDR3, as DNA: TGTGCCAGCAGCAAAGGACTAGAAGTAATCAATGAGCAGTTCTTC.

This chain joins TRBV11-2 and TRBJ2-7; D remains unclear. Per germline, CDR1 SGHAT and CDR2 FQNNGV. Trimming shortened V by 0 bases and J by 1 base, and 7 bases separated the two germline ends. This CDR3 has 14 amino acids. The CDR3 DNA reads as TGTGCCAGCAGCTTAGACACCGGGTCCTACGAGCAGTACTTC. Translated: CASSLDTGSYEQYF.

The chain carries TRBV5-4 and TRBJ2-7; D unclear. Germline V gene sequence: CDR1 SGHNT, CDR2 YYREEE (reference sequence). This CDR3 is built from 16 residues. V dropped 0 bases and J dropped 4 bases, with 17 bases sitting between them. The CDR3 nucleotides are TGTGCCAGCAGCTTGGGGGGATCCGGGTCGTCGTACGAGCAGTACTTC. This gives the protein CASSLGGSGSSYEQYF.

The chain links TRBV5-1 to TRBJ2-1, with D unresolved. V lost 4 bases, J lost 0 bases, and 11 bases lay in between. Germline V CDR1 and CDR2: SGHRS, YFSETQ. The CDR3 length is 15 residues. Here the CDR3 reads CASSPLPSSYNEQFF. The DNA of the CDR3 is TGCGCCAGCAGCCCCCTGCCGAGCTCCTACAATGAGCAGTTCTTC.

The chain links TRBV2 to TRBJ2-7; the D call may be TRBD1 or TRBD2 (5 bases each). The CDR3 contains 13 residues. The V and J ends lost 7 bases and 2 bases respectively, with 12 bases between them. Germline loops: CDR1 SNHLY, CDR2 FYNNEI. The CDR3 nucleotides read TGTGCCAGCAACCATGGGGGTACCTACGAGCAGTACTTC. Protein: CASNHGGTYEQYF.

The rearrangement joins TRBV7-9 to TRBJ2-7, with TRBD1 as a possible D gene (5 bases). This CDR3 has 14 amino acids. The V gene's germline CDR1 is SEHNR and CDR2 FQNEAQ (reference sequence). Trimming pared 3 bases from V and 5 bases from J, leaving 14 bases between. CDR3 DNA: TGTGCCAGCAGCTTCCAGGGTTCCGGTAACGAGCAGTACTTC. Protein: CASSFQGSGNEQYF.

The chain joins TRBV28 to TRBJ1-3; tentative D call: TRBD1 (5 bases). Germline V gene lookup returns CDR1 MDHEN and CDR2 SYDVKM. The V and J ends lost 10 bases and 9 bases respectively, with 22 bases between them. The CDR3 sequence is 14 residues long. The CDR3 is CAIISRQAGATIYF. CDR3 in DNA: TGTGCCATCATATCTAGGCAGGCCGGGGCCACCATATATTTT.

The chain has TRBV11-2 and TRBJ2-1, with D possibly TRBD2 on 5 matching bases. V lost 0 bases and J lost 9, with 18 bases in between. From germline, CDR1 is SGHAT and CDR2 FQNNGV. The CDR3 loop spans 16 amino acids. CDR3 sequence reads: CASSLDLAGKAGEQFF. Here the CDR3 DNA reads TGTGCCAGCAGCTTAGATCTTGCCGGGAAAGCAGGTGAGCAGTTCTTC.

The rearrangement joins TRBV27 to TRBJ2-2; D gene uncertain. This CDR3 is built from 15 residues. Germline-derived CDR1 and CDR2 are MNHEY and SMNVEV (reference sequence). V was shortened by 7 bases and J by 4 bases, with 16 bases between the two germline ends. CDR3: CASKARPNPTGELFF. The CDR3 nucleotides are TGTGCCAGCAAGGCTCGCCCTAACCCCACCGGGGAGCTGTTTTTT.